This passage covers 8 T cell receptor beta chains from one sample sequenced in a study of T cells in Graves' hyperthyroidism and ophthalmopathy. RNA transcripts were the template for amplifying TCR beta CDR3 regions. First-round RT-PCR of the TCR CDR3 relied on the HTBI primer set. TCRdb independently ran MiXCR on the multiplex PCR reads; one entry per CDR3 protein. The sample has roughly 240,000 distinct CDR3 sequences, more than 20% seen once. The sample taken for sequencing was blood. The receptors here all came from a woman between 40 and 55 years old with Graves' ophthalmopathy.

This clonotype was counted many times. The chain employs TRBV12-3 or TRBV12-4 and TRBJ2-6; D remains unclear. V was shortened by 7 bases and J by 0 bases, with 10 bases between the two germline ends. The CDR3 has 15 amino acids. CDR3 sequence (DNA): TGTGCCAGCACAGGCAGCCTCTCTGGGGCCAACGTCCTGACTTTC. This sequence encodes CASTGSLSGANVLTF.

This clonotype was found many times. This rearrangement joins TRBV29-1 to TRBJ1-2, with D perhaps matching TRBD1 (6 bases). The CDR3 has 15 amino acids. V gave up 4 bases and J gave up 4 bases, with 19 bases separating them. Germline lookup yields CDR1 SQVTM and CDR2 ANQGSEA. The CDR3: CSVVGGREASYGYTF. DNA of the CDR3: TGCAGCGTTGTGGGGGGCAGGGAAGCGAGCTATGGCTACACCTTC. The whole variable domain, remainder taken from reference TRBV29-1 and TRBJ1-2, is SAVISQKPSRDICQRGTSLTIQCQVDSQVTMMFWYRQQPGQSLTLIATANQGSEATYESGFVIDKFPISRPNLTFSTLTVSNMSPEDSSIYLCSVVGGREASYGYTFGSGTRLTVV.

This clonotype was observed at least ten times. Sequence at one end of the junction differs from germline and may be a read error. CDR3 DNA sequence: TGTGCCAGCAAATTAACAGGGAACACTGAAGCTCTCTTT. This translates into CASKLTGNTEALF. This sequence joins TRBV6-1 and TRBJ1-1; D possibly corresponds to TRBD1 (6 bases). The CDR3 runs to 13 residues. Germline loops: CDR1 MNHNS, CDR2 SASEGT.

The chain carries TRBV12-5 and TRBJ1-1; D ambiguous. The CDR3 covers 12 residues. Trimming shortened V by 6 bases and J by 5 bases, and 10 bases separated the two germline ends. Germline CDR1 is LGHNT and CDR2 is FRNRAP. The CDR3 bases are TGTGCTAGTGGCCCCCACGGTACTGAAGCTTTCTTT. The encoded protein is CASGPHGTEAFF.

This clonotype was counted ten times or more. The chain has TRBV11-2 and TRBJ1-2, with 8 bases lining up with TRBD1. Germline CDR1 and CDR2: SGHAT and FQNNGV. This CDR3 is 14 amino acids long. V was pared by 3 bases and J by 4 bases, with 4 bases of the junction left unmatched. DNA of the CDR3: TGTGCCAGCAGCTTGACTGGACAGGGCTATGGCTACACCTTC. Protein: CASSLTGQGYGYTF.

This clonotype was detected ten times or more. The chain combines TRBV20-1 with TRBJ2-7; 10 bases agree with TRBD1. The CDR3 runs to 20 residues. Per the germline V gene, CDR1 is DFQATT and CDR2 is SNEGSKA (reference sequence). Trimming took 0 bases from V and 0 from J; bases not matched to a gene: 17. The CDR3 here is CSARDSWDRGPRKSSYEQYF. The CDR3 DNA sequence: TGCAGTGCTAGAGATAGTTGGGACAGGGGCCCGAGAAAAAGCTCCTACGAGCAGTACTTC.

There are many counts of this clonotype. This rearrangement joins TRBV28 to TRBJ2-7; 7 positions match TRBD1. V shed 2 bases and J 4 bases; nucleotides not matched to a gene: 2. This CDR3 is built from 13 residues. The germline CDR1 and CDR2 sequences are MDHEN and SYDVKM. Written as DNA, the CDR3 is TGTGCCAGCAGTTTAGACAGGGCGTACGAGCAGTACTTC. The encoded protein is CASSLDRAYEQYF.

There are many counts of this clonotype. The gene calls are TRBV16 and TRBJ1-1; D is uncertain. Per the germline V gene, CDR1 is KGHSY and CDR2 is FQNENV. This CDR3 has 15 amino acids. Trimming removed 4 bases at V and 0 bases at J, with 12 bases between. DNA for the CDR3: TGTGCCAGCAGCCGGCACTTAGATATGAACACTGAAGCTTTCTTT. Its protein is CASSRHLDMNTEAFF. Full variable domain (remainder filled in from reference TRBV16 and TRBJ1-1): GEEVAQTPKHLVRGEGQKAKLYCAPIKGHSYVFWYQQVLKNEFKFLISFQNENVFDETGMPKERFSAKCLPNSPCSLEIQATKLEDSAVYFCASSRHLDMNTEAFFGQGTRLTVV.